The rows below give T cell receptor beta chains drawn from one sample of a study of T cells after yellow fever vaccination. Each CDR3 protein is one row after TCRdb ran MiXCR on the 5' RACE reads. The sample lists 500,000 to 650,000 distinct CDR3 sequences, 9% to 15% occurring once. Sequencing used PBMCs, obtained on the day of the yellow fever booster vaccination. The source is a man younger than 40 who received the YFV17D yellow fever vaccine. Both conserved end residues are part of each CDR3. D genes are given only for firm matches. Rows give clone size only sometimes, using once, few, many, or a class for an expanded clone.

CDR3 length | clone size | J gene | D gene | V gene | CDR3 protein | CDR3 DNA
12 | many | TRBJ2-5 | - | TRBV29-1 | CSVVLEGKTQYF | TGCAGCGTGGTTCTAGAGGGGAAGACCCAGTACTTC
16 | - | TRBJ2-6 | - | TRBV24-1 | CATSDSSGPGANVLTF | TGTGCCACCAGTGATTCATCAGGGCCCGGGGCCAACGTCCTGACTTTC
11 | - | TRBJ2-1 | - | TRBV12-3/TRBV12-4 | CASSWAAEQFF | TGTGCCAGCAGTTGGGCCGCGGAGCAGTTCTTC
16 | - | TRBJ2-5 | - | TRBV20-1 | CSARVAGARLGETQYF | TGCAGTGCTAGAGTGGCAGGGGCCAGGTTAGGGGAGACCCAGTACTTC
14 | - | TRBJ2-1 | TRBD2 | TRBV12-3/TRBV12-4 | CASSFGTSINEQFF | TGTGCCAGCAGTTTTGGGACTAGCATCAATGAGCAGTTCTTC
14 | - | TRBJ1-6 | TRBD1 | TRBV6-1 | CASRRGQETSPLHF | TGTGCCAGCAGACGCGGACAGGAAACCTCACCCCTCCACTTT
13 | few | TRBJ2-7 | - | TRBV20-1 | CSARPLQSYEQYF | TGCAGTGCCCGACCACTTCAATCCTACGAGCAGTACTTC
15 | few | TRBJ2-3 | TRBD2 | TRBV29-1 | CSVAPLEREQDTQYF | TGCAGCGTTGCCCCCCTCGAGCGGGAGCAAGATACGCAGTATTTT
16 | few | TRBJ1-5 | TRBD1 | TRBV18 | CASSWGRTGDGQPQHF | TGTGCCAGCTCTTGGGGCCGGACAGGGGACGGGCAGCCCCAGCATTTT
14 | - | TRBJ1-5 | TRBD1 | TRBV27 | CASHGGGRNQPQHF | TGTGCCAGCCACGGAGGGGGCCGCAATCAGCCCCAGCATTTT
15 | - | TRBJ2-7 | - | TRBV5-5 | CASRRDRGGGYEQYF | TGTGCCAGCAGAAGGGACCGCGGAGGGGGGTACGAGCAGTACTTC
14 | few | TRBJ2-4 | TRBD2 | TRBV7-2 | CASSLQETSGEGHF | TGTGCCAGCAGCTTACAGGAGACTAGCGGAGAAGGGCACTTC
18 | - | TRBJ2-5 | TRBD2 | TRBV13 | CASSPGTSGRETQETQYF | TGTGCCAGCAGCCCTGGGACTAGCGGGAGGGAAACACAAGAGACCCAGTACTTC
15 | - | TRBJ2-4 | - | TRBV28 | CASSLLTGAKNIQYF | TGTGCCAGCTCCCTGCTGACTGGGGCCAAAAACATTCAGTACTTC
13 | many | TRBJ2-2 | - | TRBV6-2/TRBV6-3 | CASRPQGNGELFF | TGTGCCAGCAGACCTCAGGGGAACGGGGAGCTGTTTTTT
14 | many | TRBJ2-2 | - | TRBV18 | CASSPLQGSGELFF | TGTGCCAGCTCACCACTGCAGGGTTCCGGGGAGCTGTTTTTT
13 | - | TRBJ2-7 | TRBD2 | TRBV6-1 | CASSVAGYDEQYF | TGTGCCAGCAGCGTAGCGGGATACGACGAGCAGTACTTC
16 | - | TRBJ2-1 | - | TRBV4-3 | CASSQGEELSYNEQFF | TGCGCCAGCAGCCAAGGCGAGGAACTCTCCTACAATGAGCAGTTCTTC
13 | few | TRBJ2-5 | - | TRBV10-3 | CAISHDPKETQYF | TGTGCCATCAGTCACGACCCCAAAGAGACCCAGTACTTC
16 | - | TRBJ2-7 | TRBD2 | TRBV19 | CASSIDLGLADYEQYF | TGTGCCAGTAGTATAGATTTAGGACTAGCGGACTACGAGCAGTACTTC
14 | many | TRBJ1-1 | TRBD1 | TRBV20-1 | CSAGQGAMVTEAFF | TGCAGTGCTGGGCAGGGGGCGATGGTCACTGAAGCTTTCTTT
15 | few | TRBJ2-1 | TRBD2 | TRBV6-2/TRBV6-3 | CASKLAGGSYNEQFF | TGTGCCAGCAAACTAGCGGGAGGCTCCTACAATGAGCAGTTCTTC
16 | few | TRBJ2-2 | - | TRBV5-6 | CASSDTGTRNTGELFF | TGTGCCAGCAGCGACACCGGGACGAGGAACACCGGGGAGCTGTTTTTT
16 | - | TRBJ2-1 | - | TRBV6-1 | CATSIIAVSSYNEQFF | TGTGCCACAAGTATTATAGCGGTCAGCTCCTACAATGAGCAGTTCTTC
16 | many | TRBJ2-5 | - | TRBV15 | CATSRDRNGAQETQYF | TGTGCCACCAGCAGAGATCGAAACGGCGCCCAAGAGACCCAGTACTTC
14 | - | TRBJ1-6 | - | TRBV2 | CASRPGPKNSPLHF | TGTGCCAGCAGGCCGGGACCGAAAAATTCACCCCTCCACTTT
12 | - | TRBJ2-3 | - | TRBV11-2 | CASCWFSDTQYF | TGTGCCAGCTGCTGGTTTTCAGATACGCAGTATTTT
13 | - | TRBJ2-5 | - | TRBV7-9 | CASSLVGVAAQYF | TGTGCCAGCAGCTTAGTCGGGGTCGCGGCCCAGTACTTC
17 | - | TRBJ2-1 | - | TRBV5-5 | CASSLAGPPLTYNEQFF | TGTGCCAGCAGCTTGGCAGGGCCCCCGCTTACTTACAATGAGCAGTTCTTC
14 | once | TRBJ2-2 | - | TRBV4-3 | CASSQVHGSGELFF | TGCGCCAGCAGCCAAGTCCACGGTTCCGGGGAGCTGTTTTTT
17 | - | TRBJ2-6 | TRBD1 | TRBV4-3 | CASSHGTVGSGANVLTF | TGCGCCAGCAGCCACGGGACAGTAGGCTCTGGGGCCAACGTCCTGACTTTC
15 | few | TRBJ2-7 | - | TRBV5-6 | CASSLLFAGRGEQYF | TGTGCCAGCAGCTTGCTGTTCGCCGGGAGAGGCGAGCAGTACTTC
17 | - | TRBJ2-5 | TRBD2 | TRBV4-3 | CASSQGPGLAGAETQYF | TGCGCCAGCAGCCAGGGCCCGGGACTAGCGGGCGCAGAGACCCAGTACTTC
15 | few | TRBJ2-7 | - | TRBV6-5 | CASSYSGERSYEQYF | TGTGCCAGCAGTTACTCGGGGGAGAGGTCCTACGAGCAGTACTTC
14 | few | TRBJ1-2 | TRBD1 | TRBV19 | CASVNRDRGRGYTF | TGTGCCAGTGTAAACCGGGACAGGGGTCGGGGCTACACCTTC